The TCR beta chain under discussion was sequenced for a study of blood T cells in healthy people across ages. This clonotype has just a few counts. Its antigen is not known. This CDR3 has 15 amino acids. Trimming left V 0 bases short and J 11 bases short, with 19 bases between. The germline CDR1 and CDR2 sequences are ENHRY and SYGVKD. PCR was performed a second time for 7 to 11 cycles using a sample-barcoded 5' primer and a J-beta primer mix. TCRdb reprocessed the 5' RACE reads via MiXCR and lists one record per CDR3 protein. The sample yields 1.5 million or so distinct CDR3 sequences, approximately 40% seen once. Findings and caveats of the study: Older age went with lower TCR beta diversity per million T cells, in a roughly linear way.

V is TRBV10-3 and J is TRBJ2-5; maybe TRBD2 (6 bases). Sample: blood. The origin of this receptor is a woman between 18 and 30 years old in good health. The CDR3 DNA follows: TGTGCCATCAGTGAGTCGGCTACGAGCGGGTTGGGGCAGTACTTC. Translation: CAISESATSGLGQYF.